The TCR beta chain described here comes from a study of T cells in tuberculosis. Study-wide context: The T cells targeted glucose monomycolate, a mycobacterial lipid, via CD1B. Blood was taken before or within 7 days of anti-tuberculosis therapy.

Assay: immunoSEQ multiplex PCR; the TCRdb copy retains only in-frame clones and omits some. This sample has 25,000 to 35,000 clones, with about 91% found just once. Time point in this sample: new active TB diagnosis, blood taken before or within 7 days of starting treatment. Each patient had positive sputum smear microscopy and/or positive culture. CDR1 and CDR2 from the germline V gene are SEHNR and FQNEAQ (reference sequence). Trimming cost V 3 bases and J 7 bases; bases outside gene matches: 14. The CDR3 runs 17 residues. The source material was PBMCs, sampled at tuberculosis diagnosis. V gene TRBV7-9 combines with J gene TRBJ2-7, with 11 bases fitting TRBD1. The TCR originated in an adult with tuberculosis. Here the CDR3 reads CASSFVVLGQGAREQYF. The CDR3 DNA reads TGTGCCAGCAGCTTCGTGGTCCTAGGACAGGGGGCTCGAGAGCAGTACTTC.